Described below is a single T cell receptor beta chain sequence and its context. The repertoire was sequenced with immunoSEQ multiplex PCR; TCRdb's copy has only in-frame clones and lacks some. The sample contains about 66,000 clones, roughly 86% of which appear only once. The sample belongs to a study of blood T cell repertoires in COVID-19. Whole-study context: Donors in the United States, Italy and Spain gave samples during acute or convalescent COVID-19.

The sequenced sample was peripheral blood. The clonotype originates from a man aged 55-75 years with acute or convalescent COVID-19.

CDR3 loop: CASSLSGFGEKLFF. CDR3 nucleotide sequence: TGCGCCAGCAGCTTGTCAGGGTTCGGTGAAAAACTGTTTTTT. J is TRBJ1-4 and V is TRBV5-1, with D possibly matching TRBD1 (5 bases). The CDR3 extends over 14 amino acids. V was pared by 1 base and J by 7 bases, with 11 bases between. Germline V gene sequence: CDR1 SGHRS, CDR2 YFSETQ.